These 27 T cell receptor beta chains came from one sample sequenced in a study of T-cell reconstitution after alpha-beta-depleted transplantation in children. It was with unique molecular identifiers that the TCRbeta library was prepared. Each CDR3 protein is one row after TCRdb ran MiXCR on the PCR reads. The table has about 230,000 distinct CDR3 sequences, about 11% seen once; the top ten hold around 2.5%. This material consisted of PBMCs from the stem cell graft donor, taken from the stem cell graft. These receptors all stem from a human donor who donated a stem cell graft to a child with acute lymphoblastic leukemia.

This clonotype was counted at least ten times. A read error may produce the germline difference seen at one junction end. The chain combines TRBV28 with TRBJ1-5, with D uncertain. Germline V lookup: CDR1 MDHEN, CDR2 SYDVKM. This CDR3 spans 13 amino acids. The chain's CDR3 is CASSLLPDQPQHF. CDR3 coding DNA: TGTGCCAGCAGCTTATTACCAGATCAGCCCCAGCATTTT.

The sample holds a few counts of this clonotype. This chain uses TRBV15 with TRBJ2-5; TRBD2 aligns across 10 bases. The CDR3 extends over 17 amino acids. From germline, CDR1 is LNHNV and CDR2 YYDKDF (reference sequence). V trimming: 3 bases; J trimming: 3 bases; junction bases outside the gene matches: 10. For the CDR3, the DNA is TGTGCCACCAGCAGTCGAGCGGGAGGGCCTCAAGAAGAGACCCAGTACTTC. As protein: CATSSRAGGPQEETQYF.

A note on this clonotype: This may come from a read error, since a much larger clone is one base off. The V and J genes are TRBV11-2 and TRBJ2-1; the D gene is possibly TRBD2 (5 bases). V dropped 5 bases and J dropped 0 bases, with 20 bases sitting between them. This CDR3 comprises 18 residues. Per germline, CDR1 SGHAT and CDR2 FQNNGV. This CDR3 reads CASSPLGPATRSYNEQFF. The CDR3 nucleotides are TGTGCCAGCAGCCCACTAGGACCAGCCACCCGCTCCTACAATGAGCAGTTCTTC.

The V gene is TRBV5-1, the J gene TRBJ1-2; 8 positions agree with TRBD1. The CDR3 sequence is 17 residues long. The V segment lost 0 bases and the J segment 8 bases; nucleotides outside the gene matches: 15. The V gene's germline CDR1 is SGHRS and CDR2 YFSETQ. The CDR3, as DNA: TGCGCCAGCAGCTTGGCCTATCTCCGTGGACAGGGTGTAGGCTACACCTTC. Translated: CASSLAYLRGQGVGYTF.

This clonotype was recorded many times. The chain carries TRBV6-2 or TRBV6-3 and TRBJ2-4; no clear D. The germline V and J ends were trimmed by 1 base and 3 bases, with 10 bases remaining between them. The V gene's germline CDR1 is MNHEY and CDR2 SVGEGT. The CDR3 covers 15 residues. The DNA for the CDR3 is TGTGCCAGCAGTTACTTAGCCGCTGACAAAAACATTCAGTACTTC. Residues: CASSYLAADKNIQYF.

In this sample, this clonotype turned up many times. The rearrangement links TRBV12-3 or TRBV12-4 to TRBJ2-2; perhaps D is TRBD1 or TRBD2 (5 bases each). Trimming pared 5 bases from V and 7 bases from J, leaving 17 bases between. This CDR3 region has 15 residues. DNA for the CDR3: TGTGCCAGCAGTCGATCAGCTAGTGGGGGCGGGGAGCTGTTTTTT. Amino acids: CASSRSASGGGELFF.

On this clonotype: As the CDR3 is not closed by the conserved phenylalanine or tryptophan, this likely results from a read error. The chain has TRBV27 and TRBJ2-3; 7 bases match TRBD1. This CDR3 has 15 residues. CDR1 and CDR2 (germline): MNHEY, SMNVEV (reference sequence). The J segment lost 10 bases and the V segment lost 2 bases, leaving 12 bases of the junction unmatched. The CDR3 loop is CASSLDPRGRNPQYY. DNA for the CDR3: TGTGCCAGCAGTTTAGATCCCAGGGGGAGAAATCCGCAGTATTAT.

This clonotype has ten or more counts. The genes are TRBV29-1 and TRBJ1-1; D uncertain. Germline V gene sequence: CDR1 SQVTM, CDR2 ANQGSEA. The CDR3 is 10 amino acids. V lost 1 base and J lost 8, with 5 bases in between. The CDR3 DNA follows: TGCAGCGTTGAAGTATACGAAGCTTTCTTT. It is translated as CSVEVYEAFF.

This clonotype was observed many times. The V gene is TRBV27, the J gene TRBJ1-1; 7 bases are shared with TRBD1. V was pared by 4 bases and J by 1 base, with 9 bases of the junction left unmatched. The CDR3 is 16 residues long. CDR1 is MNHEY, CDR2 SMNVEV, per germline (reference sequence). CDR3 sequence (DNA): TGTGCCAGCAGTTCCGAAAAATGGACAGGGAACACTGAAGCTTTCTTT. Translated, it gives CASSSEKWTGNTEAFF.

This clonotype occurred many times. The V and J genes are TRBV9 and TRBJ2-7; a weak D match, TRBD2 (6 bases). This CDR3 is built from 14 residues. Trimming took 3 bases from V and 0 from J, leaving 10 bases between them. Germline CDR1 is SGDLS and CDR2 is YYNGEE. The chain's CDR3 is CASSGGVGSYEQYF. CDR3 coding DNA: TGTGCCAGCAGCGGGGGGGTCGGCTCCTACGAGCAGTACTTC.

This rearrangement joins TRBV13 to TRBJ2-7; the D gene is possibly TRBD2 (5 bases). The germline V gene has CDR1 PRHDT and CDR2 FYEKMQ (reference sequence). The CDR3 extends over 13 amino acids. V dropped 5 bases and J dropped 3 bases, with 11 bases sitting between them. As DNA, the CDR3 is TGTGCCAGCAGCCCGGGGATTTACTACGAGCAGTACTTC. Translating gives CASSPGIYYEQYF.

In this sample, this clonotype turned up many times. The genes are TRBV9 and TRBJ2-7, with D tentatively TRBD2 (6 bases). V was clipped by 0 bases and J by 1 base, with 8 bases between them. Germline CDR1 SGDLS, CDR2 YYNGEE. The CDR3 spans 14 residues. This chain's CDR3 is CASSVGGESYEQYF. The CDR3 DNA follows: TGTGCCAGCAGCGTAGGGGGGGAGTCCTACGAGCAGTACTTC.

Concerning this clonotype: A much larger clone differs from this one at a single base, so this may be a read error. V gene TRBV9 combines with J gene TRBJ1-1; a possible D gene is TRBD1 (6 bases). V was trimmed by 5 bases and J by 6 bases, leaving 17 bases between them. This CDR3 region has 14 residues. CDR1 is SGDLS, CDR2 YYNGEE, per germline. CDR3 in amino acids: CASREGDTNSEAFF. The CDR3 DNA is TGTGCCAGCAGAGAAGGGGACACCAACTCTGAAGCTTTCTTT.

The sample holds many counts of this clonotype. This chain links TRBV10-1 with TRBJ2-7; D remains unclear. The CDR3 runs to 12 residues. The V end was cut by 0 bases, the J end by 5 bases, with 5 bases between. Germline V gene sequence: CDR1 WNHNN, CDR2 SYGVQD (reference sequence). The CDR3 protein is CASSESINEQYF. In DNA, the CDR3 is TGCGCCAGCAGTGAGTCAATCAACGAGCAGTACTTC.

The CDR3 bases are TGTGCCAGCAGCTCTCAGGGGTTAAAGAATGAGCAGTTCTTC. Translated: CASSSQGLKNEQFF. The rearrangement uses TRBV7-6 and TRBJ2-1; perhaps TRBD1 as D (6 bases). V was trimmed by 4 bases and J by 7 bases, leaving 14 bases between them. CDR1 is SGHVS and CDR2 is FNYEAQ in the germline V gene. This CDR3 region has 14 residues.

Comment on this clonotype: Given a much more abundant clone one base away, this may be a read error. The DNA for the CDR3 is TGTGCCAGCAGGGATGGACAGCGACCGGCCACCGGGGAGCTGTTTTTT. As protein: CASRDGQRPATGELFF. J is TRBJ2-2 and V is TRBV5-4; possibly TRBD1 for D (6 bases). From germline, CDR1 is SGHNT and CDR2 YYREEE (reference sequence). The CDR3 has 16 amino acids. V lost 5 bases and J 4 bases, leaving 18 bases between the germline ends.

This clonotype was recorded many times. J is TRBJ2-1 and V is TRBV20-1; unclear D gene. From germline, CDR1 is DFQATT and CDR2 SNEGSKA (reference sequence). The CDR3 spans 14 residues. V was shortened by 6 bases and J by 4 bases, with 16 bases between the two germline ends. The CDR3 sequence: CSALWSLLYNEQFF. CDR3 bases: TGCAGTGCCCTATGGAGTTTGTTATACAATGAGCAGTTCTTC.

This clonotype came up once. The chain links TRBV30 to TRBJ2-3; 9 bases align to TRBD1. Per germline, CDR1 GTSNPN and CDR2 SVGIG (reference sequence). There are 15 residues in the CDR3. The ends lost 2 bases at V and 2 bases at J; junction bases unmatched: 5. CDR3 residues: CAWSSGTGYTDTQYF. As DNA, the CDR3 is TGTGCCTGGAGTTCCGGGACAGGGTACACAGATACGCAGTATTTT.

There are many counts of this clonotype. The chain is built from TRBV14 and TRBJ2-1; 9 nucleotides match TRBD2. Losses at the gene ends were 0 bases for V and 5 bases for J; bases not matched to a gene: 8. The length of the CDR3 is 17 residues. CDR1 is SGHDN and CDR2 is FVKESK in the germline V gene. DNA of the CDR3: TGTGCCAGCAGCCAAGATTCGGCGGGAGGGCCTGACAATGAGCAGTTCTTC. It codes for CASSQDSAGGPDNEQFF.

This clonotype was recorded many times. The chain links TRBV20-1 to TRBJ1-2; D remains ambiguous. Germline V gene lookup returns CDR1 DFQATT and CDR2 SNEGSKA (reference sequence). V dropped 5 bases and J dropped 10 bases, with 5 bases sitting between them. CDR3 length: 8 amino acids. The CDR3 protein is CSASVYTF. In DNA, the CDR3 is TGCAGTGCTTCCGTCTACACCTTC.

This clonotype was seen repeatedly, ten times or more. The genes are TRBV5-1 and TRBJ2-1, with 7 nucleotides matching TRBD1. From germline, CDR1 is SGHRS and CDR2 YFSETQ. The CDR3 spans 19 residues. Germline trimming cut 3 bases from V and 7 bases from J; bases unmatched to any gene: 22. DNA for the CDR3: TGCGCCAGCAGCTCAGTCCCGGGACAGTTTGGACCATCAGTTAATGAGCAGTTCTTC. It encodes CASSSVPGQFGPSVNEQFF.

In the case of this clonotype: This may be a read error: a much more frequent sequence differs by one nucleotide. The chain recombines TRBV18 with TRBJ2-5; D gene uncertain. CDR3 length: 12 amino acids. Germline lookup yields CDR1 KGHSH and CDR2 LQKENI. V shed 3 bases and J shed 5 bases, with 7 bases lying between them. The CDR3 sequence is CASSPAEETQYF. The CDR3, as DNA: TGTGCCAGCTCACCGGCGGAGGAGACCCAGTACTTC.

This clonotype was counted at least ten times. CDR3 protein: CASSFGGAGELFF. DNA of the CDR3: TGTGCCAGCAGTTTTGGGGGCGCCGGGGAGCTGTTTTTT. This chain links TRBV12-3 or TRBV12-4 with TRBJ2-2; a possible D gene is TRBD1 (6 bases). The CDR3 length is 13 residues. V was cut by 3 bases and J by 6 bases, with 8 bases left in between.

In its sample, this clonotype was seen many times. Written as DNA, the CDR3 is TGTGCCAGCAGCTTAGCGACAGCGAAAAACATTCAGTACTTC. It translates to CASSLATAKNIQYF. The V and J genes are TRBV7-9 and TRBJ2-4; D may be TRBD1 (5 bases). The CDR3 loop spans 14 amino acids. The germline gives CDR1 SEHNR, CDR2 FQNEAQ (reference sequence). V was shortened by 0 bases and J by 4 bases, with 7 bases between the two germline ends.

This clonotype was seen many times. The CDR3 region is CASSAGGGGDSYNEQFF. In DNA, the CDR3 is TGTGCCAGCAGCGCGGGTGGCGGGGGGGATTCCTACAATGAGCAGTTCTTC. V usage is TRBV7-2 and J usage is TRBJ2-1; the match to TRBD2 covers 9 bases. CDR3 length equals 17 residues. The germline CDR1 and CDR2 sequences are SGHTA and FQGNSA. After removal of 5 bases from V and 1 base from J, the junction contained 9 bases not matched to a gene. Based on the CDR3 plus reference TRBV7-2 and TRBJ2-1, the full variable domain is GAGVSQSPSNKVTEKGKDVELRCDPISGHTALYWYRQSLGQGLEFLIYFQGNSAPDKSGLPSDRFSAERTGGSVSTLTIQRTQQEDSAVYLCASSAGGGGDSYNEQFFGPGTRLTVL.

At least ten counts were recorded for this clonotype. V is TRBV5-1 and J is TRBJ1-4, with D tentatively TRBD1 (5 bases). The CDR3 length is 14 residues. The ends were cut back, 1 base at V and 4 bases at J, with 8 bases in the middle. Germline values: CDR1 SGHRS, CDR2 YFSETQ. CDR3 coding DNA: TGCGCCAGCAGCTTGTCGGGGGGTAATGAAAAACTGTTTTTT. Translated: CASSLSGGNEKLFF.

This clonotype came up many times. The chain combines TRBV7-2 with TRBJ2-1, with a tentative D call TRBD2 (6 bases). Germline values: CDR1 SGHTA, CDR2 FQGNSA. The ends were cut back, 2 bases at V and 2 bases at J, with 13 bases in the middle. CDR3 size: 16 residues. CDR3: CASSLSRTTTYNEQFF. CDR3 nucleotide sequence: TGTGCCAGCAGCTTAAGCAGGACTACCACCTACAATGAGCAGTTCTTC.